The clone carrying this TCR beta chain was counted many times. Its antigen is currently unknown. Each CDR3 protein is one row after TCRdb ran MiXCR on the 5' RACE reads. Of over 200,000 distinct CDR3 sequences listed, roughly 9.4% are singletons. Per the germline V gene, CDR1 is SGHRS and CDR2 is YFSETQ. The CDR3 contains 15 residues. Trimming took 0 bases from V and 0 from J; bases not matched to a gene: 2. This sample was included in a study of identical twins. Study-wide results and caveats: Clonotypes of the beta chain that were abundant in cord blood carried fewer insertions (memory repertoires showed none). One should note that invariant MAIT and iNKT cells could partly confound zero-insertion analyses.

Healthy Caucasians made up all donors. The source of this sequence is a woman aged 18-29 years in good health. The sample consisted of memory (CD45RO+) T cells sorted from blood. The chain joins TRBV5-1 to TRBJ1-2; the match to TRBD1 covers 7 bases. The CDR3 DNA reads TGCGCCAGCAGCTTGGACAGGGGAGCTAACTATGGCTACACCTTC. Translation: CASSLDRGANYGYTF.